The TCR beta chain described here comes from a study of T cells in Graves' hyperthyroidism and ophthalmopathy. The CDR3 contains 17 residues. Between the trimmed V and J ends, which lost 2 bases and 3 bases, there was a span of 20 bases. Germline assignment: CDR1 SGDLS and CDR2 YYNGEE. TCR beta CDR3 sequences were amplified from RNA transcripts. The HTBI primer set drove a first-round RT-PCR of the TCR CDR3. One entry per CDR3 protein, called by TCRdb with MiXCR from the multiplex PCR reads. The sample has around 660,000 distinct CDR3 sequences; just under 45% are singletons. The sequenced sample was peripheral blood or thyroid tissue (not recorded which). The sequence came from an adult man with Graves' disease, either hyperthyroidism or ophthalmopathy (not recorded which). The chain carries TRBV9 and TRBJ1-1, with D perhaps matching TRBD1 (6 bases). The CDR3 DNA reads TGTGCCAGCAGCGTGGGGGAACCGGGACAAAGGCACACTGAAGCTTTCTTT. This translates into CASSVGEPGQRHTEAFF.